Listed here are 26 T cell receptor beta chains from one sample, sequenced in a study of shared clonotypes between healthy human individuals. Profiling relied on immunoSEQ multiplex PCR, and the TCRdb table lists in-frame clones only, not all of them. Of roughly 2,000,000 clones listed, about 95% are singletons. CD45RO-negative CD8 cells positively selected for CCR7 made up the naive population, which excluded terminally differentiated effector memory CD45RA+ cells. The sample was naive CD8+ T cells sorted from blood. These receptors all stem from a man aged 18-30 years in good health.

The rearrangement uses TRBV7-9 and TRBJ1-2; D is ambiguous. The CDR3 is 14 residues long. With 8 bases removed from V and 0 bases from J, the gap between germline ends came to 13 bases. Germline V CDR1 and CDR2: SEHNR, FQNEAQ (reference sequence). For the CDR3, the DNA is TGTGCCAGCTCAACTTCCGGGACTAACTATGGCTACACCTTC. Protein sequence: CASSTSGTNYGYTF.

The chain combines TRBV4-1 with TRBJ2-1; D not certain. With 1 base removed from V and 5 bases from J, the gap between germline ends came to 27 bases. Germline CDR1 reads MGHRA; CDR2 reads YSYEKL. CDR3 length equals 20 residues. The chain's CDR3 is CASSQGRVFALARNNNEQFF. The CDR3, as DNA: TGCGCCAGCAGCCAAGGTCGTGTGTTTGCCCTGGCGCGCAACAACAATGAGCAGTTCTTC.

This clone was found once. V is TRBV4-1 and J is TRBJ2-5, with TRBD1 matching over 7 bases. The germline V gene encodes CDR1 MGHRA and CDR2 YSYEKL. The CDR3 extends over 15 amino acids. V shed 4 bases and J 0 bases; nucleotides not matched to a gene: 5. The CDR3 bases are TGCGCCAGCAGCCTTGGGGACAGATACCAAGAGACCCAGTACTTC. Translated: CASSLGDRYQETQYF.

The chain is built from TRBV28 and TRBJ2-7; D is ambiguous. Germline assignment: CDR1 MDHEN and CDR2 SYDVKM. Trimming removed 8 bases from V and 2 bases from J, with 13 bases in between. This CDR3 comprises 13 residues. CDR3 in amino acids: CASVGITTYEQYF. As DNA, the CDR3 is TGTGCCAGCGTGGGGATAACTACCTACGAGCAGTACTTC.

The chain recombines TRBV11-3 with TRBJ2-1; TRBD2 aligns across 9 bases. CDR1 SGHNT and CDR2 YENEEA come from the germline V gene. After removal of 5 bases from V and 2 bases from J, the junction contained 7 bases not matched to a gene. There are 16 residues in the CDR3. CDR3 amino acids: CASSHRSSGTYNEQFF. CDR3 nucleotides: TGTGCCAGCAGCCATAGGTCTAGCGGGACCTACAATGAGCAGTTCTTC.

On this clone: Additional DNA sequences in this sample encode the identical CDR3. This chain joins TRBV5-4 and TRBJ1-1; the D is unclear. CDR1 is SGHNT, CDR2 YYREEE, per germline (reference sequence). Between the trimmed V and J ends, which lost 2 bases and 1 base, there was a span of 9 bases. The CDR3 is made up of 14 amino acids. CDR3 DNA sequence: TGTGCCAGCAGCTTAGTCGGGTCGAACACTGAAGCTTTCTTT. It translates to CASSLVGSNTEAFF.

This chain uses TRBV10-1 with TRBJ2-3, with D tentatively TRBD1 or TRBD2 (5 bases each). Per germline, CDR1 WNHNN and CDR2 SYGVQD (reference sequence). Trimming left V 11 bases short and J 1 base short, with 16 bases between. The CDR3 is made up of 14 amino acids. CDR3 protein: CAPRGLPCTDTQYF. In DNA, the CDR3 is TGCGCCCCTCGGGGCTTACCGTGCACAGATACGCAGTATTTT.

On this clone itself: The sample holds other DNA sequences that translate to the same CDR3. The chain couples TRBV6-1 to TRBJ1-4, with D possibly TRBD1 on 5 matching bases. The germline CDR1 and CDR2 sequences are MNHNS and SASEGT. CDR3 length equals 14 residues. Trimming pared 1 base from V and 6 bases from J, leaving 9 bases between. CDR3 DNA: TGTGCCAGCAGTGAAGGGACGGGGGATGAAAAACTGTTTTTT. Translated, it gives CASSEGTGDEKLFF.

The chain combines TRBV5-1 with TRBJ2-3, with 9 bases matching TRBD1. The germline CDR1 and CDR2 sequences are SGHRS and YFSETQ. Trimming removed 0 bases from V and 2 bases from J; junction bases left unmatched: 4. The CDR3 loop spans 16 amino acids. This chain's CDR3 is CASSLAGQGHTDTQYF. DNA of the CDR3: TGCGCCAGCAGCTTGGCGGGACAGGGACACACAGATACGCAGTATTTT.

The rearrangement links TRBV5-4 to TRBJ2-3, with 9 bases identical to TRBD2. The CDR3 length is 18 residues. The V gene end was trimmed by 0 bases and the J gene end by 0 bases; junction bases not matched to a gene: 8. From germline, CDR1 is SGHNT and CDR2 YYREEE (reference sequence). The CDR3 region is CASSLEYAGGTSTDTQYF. CDR3 bases: TGTGCCAGCAGCTTGGAGTATGCGGGGGGGACTAGCACAGATACGCAGTATTTT.

This chain joins TRBV4-1 and TRBJ2-5; TRBD2 matches at 7 bases. CDR1 MGHRA and CDR2 YSYEKL come from the germline V gene. Trimming took 7 bases from V and 3 from J; bases not matched to a gene: 8. CDR3 length: 14 amino acids. Here the CDR3 reads CASNSGATEETQYF. The CDR3 DNA sequence: TGCGCCAGCAACAGCGGGGCTACCGAAGAGACCCAGTACTTC.

The rearrangement joins TRBV6-5 to TRBJ2-7; D is unclear. V was pared by 2 bases and J by 1 base, with 15 bases between. The CDR3 covers 16 residues. Looked up from germline, CDR1 is MNHEY and CDR2 is SVGAGI. In DNA, the CDR3 is TGTGCCAGCAGTTACCGTCTAGATCCTATATCCTACGAGCAGTACTTC. Translation gives CASSYRLDPISYEQYF.

The V and J genes are TRBV11-2 and TRBJ2-1, with 10 bases fitting TRBD2. The V gene end was trimmed by 3 bases and the J gene end by 2 bases; junction bases not matched to a gene: 4. The length of the CDR3 is 16 residues. Germline values: CDR1 SGHAT, CDR2 FQNNGV. The CDR3 DNA sequence: TGTGCCAGCAGCTTGATAGCGGGAGGCCCCTACAATGAGCAGTTCTTC. Translation gives CASSLIAGGPYNEQFF.

V usage is TRBV18 and J usage is TRBJ2-7; tentatively, D is TRBD2 (7 bases). The V end lost 2 bases, the J end lost 2 bases, and 13 bases lay between the germline ends. Germline lookup yields CDR1 KGHSH and CDR2 LQKENI. This CDR3 contains 15 residues. The CDR3 spells CASSPEGGDTYEQYF. The DNA for the CDR3 is TGTGCCAGCTCACCAGAGGGGGGGGATACCTACGAGCAGTACTTC. The full variable domain, with the rest looked up from reference TRBV18 and TRBJ2-7, is NAGVMQNPRHLVRRRGQEARLRCSPMKGHSHVYWYRQLPEEGLKFMVYLQKENIIDESGMPKERFSAEFPKEGPSILRIQQVVRGDSAAYFCASSPEGGDTYEQYFGPGTRLTVT.

V and J are TRBV6-5 and TRBJ2-6, with 7 bases matching TRBD1. Per germline, CDR1 MNHEY and CDR2 SVGAGI. V shed 2 bases, J shed 8 bases, and the junction held 6 bases outside the gene matches. This CDR3 region has 15 residues. The CDR3 here is CASSYLTGNTNVLTF. The DNA for the CDR3 is TGTGCCAGCAGTTACCTGACAGGGAATACCAACGTCCTGACTTTC.

The chain employs TRBV6-5 and TRBJ1-2, with 7 bases that match TRBD1. Unmatched junction bases numbered 7, after V lost 2 bases and J lost 10 bases. Germline CDR1 MNHEY, CDR2 SVGAGI. The CDR3 runs 13 residues. CDR3 region: CASSYATGDVYTF. For the CDR3, the DNA is TGTGCCAGCAGTTACGCCACAGGGGATGTCTACACCTTC.

Comment on this clone: Other DNA sequences in the sample encode the same CDR3. The chain employs TRBV7-8 and TRBJ2-7, with D uncertain. CDR1 is SGHVS and CDR2 is FQNEAQ in the germline V gene. There are 12 residues in the CDR3. Trimming removed 5 bases from V and 3 bases from J, with 8 bases in between. The CDR3 spells CASSPNSYEQYF. The CDR3 bases are TGTGCCAGCAGCCCCAACAGCTACGAGCAGTACTTC.

V and J are TRBV29-1 and TRBJ2-5, with D possibly matching TRBD1 (7 bases). The end of the DNA is better explained by TRBJ2-7, so the J call may be wrong. Germline CDR1 reads SQVTM; CDR2 reads ANQGSEA. This CDR3 contains 14 residues. DNA for the CDR3: TGCAGCGTCCGCATTCCCCAGGGGGGCTACGAGCAGTACTTC. Its protein is CSVRIPQGGYEQYF.

The chain joins TRBV27 to TRBJ2-7; no clear D. The CDR3 has 14 amino acids. V dropped 2 bases and J dropped 2 bases, with 10 bases sitting between them. Germline CDR1 MNHEY, CDR2 SMNVEV (reference sequence). The CDR3 sequence is CASSLAQAPYEQYF. The CDR3 DNA reads as TGTGCCAGCAGTTTAGCCCAGGCCCCCTACGAGCAGTACTTC.

The chain joins TRBV11-2 to TRBJ2-1, with 8 positions matching TRBD2. The CDR3 runs to 16 residues. CDR1 is SGHAT and CDR2 is FQNNGV in the germline V gene. V shed 4 bases and J 4 bases; nucleotides not matched to a gene: 9. Written as DNA, the CDR3 is TGTGCCAGCAGCTCAGAAGAGCGGGGGAGATACAATGAGCAGTTCTTC. The encoded protein is CASSSEERGRYNEQFF.

The CDR3 reads CASSLRAGVEAFF. CDR3 bases: TGTGCCAGCAGTTTAAGGGCCGGAGTTGAAGCTTTCTTT. The V and J genes are TRBV28 and TRBJ1-1; D is ambiguous. The CDR3 spans 13 residues. Trimming took off 2 bases at V and 7 bases at J, with 11 bases between the two ends. Germline CDR1 reads MDHEN; CDR2 reads SYDVKM.

V is TRBV9 and J is TRBJ1-6; perhaps TRBD1 as D (5 bases). The V gene lost 3 bases and the J gene lost 7 bases, with 11 bases spanning the gap. CDR1 is SGDLS, CDR2 YYNGEE, per germline. The CDR3 is 14 amino acids. The CDR3 is CASSGGASNSPLHF. CDR3 in DNA: TGTGCCAGCAGCGGAGGGGCCTCCAATTCACCCCTCCACTTT.

The chain links TRBV19 to TRBJ1-5; D uncertain. CDR1 is LNHDA, CDR2 SQIVND, per germline (reference sequence). V was shortened by 5 bases and J by 6 bases, with 17 bases between the two germline ends. The CDR3 consists of 15 residues. The CDR3 nucleotides read TGTGCCAGTAGTCCCACAGTTTATAGTCGTCAGCCCCAGCATTTT. This sequence encodes CASSPTVYSRQPQHF.

V gene TRBV25-1 combines with J gene TRBJ1-5; D might be TRBD1 (5 bases). The germline V and J ends were trimmed by 1 base and 1 base, with 8 bases remaining between them. The CDR3 sequence is 15 residues long. Looked up from germline, CDR1 is MGHDK and CDR2 is SYGVNS. DNA for the CDR3: TGTGCCAGCAGTGAATCAGGGCTCAGCAATCAGCCCCAGCATTTT. This translates into CASSESGLSNQPQHF. The full variable domain, completed using reference TRBV25-1 and TRBJ1-5, is EADIYQTPRYLVIGTGKKITLECSQTMGHDKMYWYQQDPGMELHLIHYSYGVNSTEKGDLSSESTVSRIRTEHFPLTLESARPSHTSQYLCASSESGLSNQPQHFGDGTRLSIL.

The rearrangement uses TRBV29-1 and TRBJ1-1; D unclear. The V end lost 4 bases, the J end lost 0 bases, and 6 bases lay between the germline ends. The CDR3 extends over 12 amino acids. Germline CDR1 reads SQVTM; CDR2 reads ANQGSEA. CDR3 DNA sequence: TGCAGCGTTGTGGAAGTGAACACTGAAGCTTTCTTT. It is translated as CSVVEVNTEAFF. Full variable domain (rest looked up from reference TRBV29-1 and TRBJ1-1): SAVISQKPSRDICQRGTSLTIQCQVDSQVTMMFWYRQQPGQSLTLIATANQGSEATYESGFVIDKFPISRPNLTFSTLTVSNMSPEDSSIYLCSVVEVNTEAFFGQGTRLTVV.

With respect to this clone: This same CDR3 is encoded by further DNA sequences in the sample. This chain uses TRBV10-3 with TRBJ1-1; the D is unclear. Trimming removed 2 bases at V and 1 base at J, with 5 bases between. Germline V gives CDR1 ENHRY, CDR2 SYGVKD. The CDR3 loop spans 13 amino acids. CDR3 sequence: CAISELGNTEAFF. The CDR3 nucleotides read TGTGCCATCAGTGAGCTGGGGAACACTGAAGCTTTCTTT.